The entry below describes one T cell receptor (beta chain). The sample originates from a study of blood T cell repertoires in COVID-19. Study summary: The samples span acute and convalescent COVID-19 from the United States, Italy and Spain. In each case, the material was cDNA or gDNA derived from T cells, B-cell-depleted T cells, or PBMCs.

V was pared by 5 bases and J by 0 bases, with 10 bases between. Per the germline V gene, CDR1 is MNHEY and CDR2 is SVGAGI. There are 14 residues in the CDR3. Study processing details: Counts of nucleated cells, estimated from reference gene primer amplification, were obtained. Only in-frame clones appear in the TCRdb table, and some are missing; sequencing was by immunoSEQ multiplex PCR. V, J and clone size are those of that table, while D and trimming were read from the DNA. The sample records tens of thousands of clones, about 90% being singletons. The TCR was taken from a woman between 65 and 79 years old with acute or convalescent COVID-19. The sample consisted of peripheral blood. The chain is built from TRBV6-5 and TRBJ1-2; D is uncertain. Here the CDR3 reads CASSPTGANYGYTF. Here the CDR3 DNA reads TGTGCCAGCAGTCCTACCGGGGCTAACTATGGCTACACCTTC.